The 10 T cell receptor beta chains below were found in one sample sequenced in a study of blood T cells in healthy people across ages. PCR was performed a second time for roughly 6 to 12 cycles using a sample-barcoded 5' primer and a J-beta primer mix. Each CDR3 protein is one row after TCRdb ran MiXCR on the 5' RACE reads. Found here are approximately 830,000 distinct CDR3 sequences, 62% of them singletons; the top ten hold about a quarter. Sequencing was performed on blood. These receptors were collected from a man under 40 in good health.

The chain carries TRBV7-8 and TRBJ2-4; the D gene could be TRBD1 or TRBD2 (5 bases each). The DNA end lines up better with TRBJ2-7; the J call may be wrong. The CDR3 extends over 14 amino acids. The germline CDR1 and CDR2 sequences are SGHVS and FQNEAQ. CDR3 sequence: CASSYGTKFYEQYF. The CDR3 DNA follows: TGTGCCAGCAGCTATGGGACGAAATTCTACGAGCAGTACTTC.

This clonotype was seen only once. The chain is built from TRBV27 and TRBJ2-1; TRBD1 might be the D (5 bases). The V end lost 6 bases, the J end lost 3 bases, and 9 bases lay between the germline ends. Looked up from germline, CDR1 is MNHEY and CDR2 is SMNVEV (reference sequence). The CDR3 is 13 residues long. CDR3 in DNA: TGTGCCAGCAGACAGGCAAACTACAATGAGCAGTTCTTC. The encoded protein is CASRQANYNEQFF.

This clonotype was counted between two and nine times. The rearrangement uses TRBV7-6 and TRBJ2-2; no clear D. The CDR3 sequence is 14 residues long. The germline V gene encodes CDR1 SGHVS and CDR2 FNYEAQ. V was trimmed by 5 bases and J by 0 bases, leaving 7 bases between them. The DNA of the CDR3 is TGTGCCAGCAGCGCAACAACGAACACCGGGGAGCTGTTTTTT. Its translation is CASSATTNTGELFF.

In this sample, this clonotype turned up a few times. V is TRBV6-5 and J is TRBJ2-7; either TRBD1 or TRBD2 may fit D (5 bases each). The CDR3 is 15 residues long. Looked up from germline, CDR1 is MNHEY and CDR2 is SVGAGI. Trimming cost V 2 bases and J 4 bases, with 15 bases left between them. CDR3 bases: TGTGCCAGCAGTTACGGCGGCAGAGGGGCTTACGAGCAGTACTTC. Protein: CASSYGGRGAYEQYF.

This rearrangement joins TRBV6-1 to TRBJ1-2; possible D gene TRBD1, 5 bases. This CDR3 is built from 13 residues. Trimming removed 8 bases from V and 4 bases from J, with 14 bases in between. Per the germline V gene, CDR1 is MNHNS and CDR2 is SASEGT. CDR3 in amino acids: CASLERGIYGYTF. Here the CDR3 DNA reads TGTGCCAGCTTAGAGAGGGGCATCTATGGCTACACCTTC.

This chain links TRBV4-1 with TRBJ2-5; D may be TRBD2 (5 bases). The CDR3 covers 14 residues. Trimming took off 1 base at V and 1 base at J, with 7 bases between the two ends. From germline, CDR1 is MGHRA and CDR2 YSYEKL. DNA of the CDR3: TGCGCCAGCAGCCAAGCAGCGGCCCAAGAGACCCAGTACTTC. Translation gives CASSQAAAQETQYF.

The rearrangement links TRBV3-1 to TRBJ2-5; 13 bases are shared with TRBD2. After removal of 3 bases from V and 0 bases from J, the junction contained 4 bases not matched to a gene. This CDR3 contains 17 residues. Germline CDR1 reads LGHDT; CDR2 reads YNNKEL (reference sequence). The CDR3 DNA follows: TGTGCCAGCAGCCAGGGACTAGCGGGGACGTACCAAGAGACCCAGTACTTC. It codes for CASSQGLAGTYQETQYF.

This clonotype was observed a handful of times. The rearrangement joins TRBV10-2 to TRBJ2-5, with 8 bases matching TRBD2. This CDR3 comprises 12 residues. CDR1 is WSHSY, CDR2 SAAADI, per germline. Unmatched junction bases numbered 2, after V lost 8 bases and J lost 3 bases. Written as DNA, the CDR3 is TGCGCCAGCTGTAGCGGGGAAGAGACCCAGTACTTC. It yields the protein CASCSGEETQYF.

V usage is TRBV9 and J usage is TRBJ2-1, with D unclear. The V end lost 0 bases, the J end lost 0 bases, and 7 bases lay between the germline ends. The CDR3 has 15 amino acids. Germline assignment: CDR1 SGDLS and CDR2 YYNGEE. Here the CDR3 reads CASSVEQSSYNEQFF. The DNA of the CDR3 is TGTGCCAGCAGCGTAGAACAGAGCTCCTACAATGAGCAGTTCTTC.

This clonotype appeared a single time. The chain links TRBV6-5 to TRBJ1-5; D gene uncertain. Germline V gene sequence: CDR1 MNHEY, CDR2 SVGAGI. This CDR3 has 13 residues. V was cut by 5 bases and J by 4 bases, with 9 bases left in between. CDR3 coding DNA: TGTGCCAGCAGTCCACTTTTGAATCAGCCCCAGCATTTT. Translating gives CASSPLLNQPQHF.